This record looks at one T cell receptor beta chain sequence and its context. The entry originates in a study of blood T cell repertoires in COVID-19. Background on the study: T cells, B-cell-depleted T cells, or PBMCs provided the cDNA or gDNA that served as material.

Methods used by the authors: Estimated nucleated cell counts came from reference gene primer amplification. Measured with immunoSEQ multiplex PCR; TCRdb has only the in-frame clones, and not every one. The V and J calls and clone size are taken from that table; D and trimming were inferred from the DNA. Of approximately 260,000 clones listed, 87% are singletons. The participants were between roughly 18 and 89 years old and came from about two dozen US areas. Categorization into cohorts depended on clinical history that participants reported. Trimming cost V 4 bases and J 3 bases, with 9 bases left between them. The germline gives CDR1 SEHNR, CDR2 FQNEAQ (reference sequence). The CDR3 runs to 14 residues.

The clonotype was recovered from a woman in her 30s with acute COVID-19. Sequencing was done on a sample of PBMCs or T cells enriched from blood (not recorded which). V and J are TRBV7-9 and TRBJ1-4; no clear D. In DNA form, the CDR3 reads TGTGCCAGCAGCTCATGGGGAGCTAATGAAAAACTGTTTTTT. Protein product: CASSSWGANEKLFF.